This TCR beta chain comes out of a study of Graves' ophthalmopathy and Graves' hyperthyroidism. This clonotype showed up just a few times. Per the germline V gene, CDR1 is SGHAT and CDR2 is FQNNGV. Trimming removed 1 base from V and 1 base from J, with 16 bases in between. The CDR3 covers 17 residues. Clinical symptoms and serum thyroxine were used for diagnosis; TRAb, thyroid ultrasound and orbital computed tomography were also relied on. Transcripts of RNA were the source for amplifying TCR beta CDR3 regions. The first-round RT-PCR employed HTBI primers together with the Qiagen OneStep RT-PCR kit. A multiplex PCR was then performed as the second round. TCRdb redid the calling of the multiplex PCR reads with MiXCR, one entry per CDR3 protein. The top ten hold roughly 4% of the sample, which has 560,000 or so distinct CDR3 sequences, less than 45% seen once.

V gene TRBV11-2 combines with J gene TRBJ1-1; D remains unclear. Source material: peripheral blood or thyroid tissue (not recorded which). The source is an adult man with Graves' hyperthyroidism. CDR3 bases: TGTGCCAGCAGCTTAGTGGCGTCGTTCAGCTGGAACACTGAAGCTTTCTTT. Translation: CASSLVASFSWNTEAFF.